This T cell receptor beta chain was identified during a study of CD8+CD57+ T cells in acquired aplastic anemia. With 5 bases removed from V and 5 bases from J, the gap between germline ends came to 7 bases. CDR1 is SNHLY, CDR2 FYNNEI, per germline. The CDR3 totals 12 residues. The use of genomic DNA as template underpinned the TCR beta VDJ and CDR3 profiling. In TCRdb, the reads were re-called with MiXCR into one record per CDR3 protein. The sample yields about 160,000 distinct CDR3 sequences, less than 60% seen once. This clonotype was seen only a few times. Sequencing involved patients with CD8+CD57+ cell expansion previously shown by flow cytometry.

The material sequenced was sorted CD4+, CD8+, or CD8+CD57+ T cells (not recorded which) from PBMCs. The TCR sequence derives from a human donor with aplastic anemia. The gene calls are TRBV2 and TRBJ1-5; the D is unclear. The CDR3 bases are TGTGCCAGCAGTAGCGGGTATCAGCCCCAGCATTTT. Translation: CASSSGYQPQHF. Using reference TRBV2 and TRBJ1-5 for the parts outside the CDR3, the full variable domain is EPEVTQTPSHQVTQMGQEVILRCVPISNHLYFYWYRQILGQKVEFLVSFYNNEISEKSEIFDDQFSVERPDGSNFTLKIRSTKLEDSAMYFCASSSGYQPQHFGDGTRLSIL.